Here is one T cell receptor beta chain with its context. Its antigen is currently not known. There are no base qualities to consult, and no much larger clone falls within one base. After removal of 9 bases from V and 7 bases from J, the junction retains 20 bases not matched to a gene. CDR1 MDHEN and CDR2 SYDVKM were looked up in the germline V gene. The CDR3 goes from the cysteine to the phenylalanine over 16 residues. Left in the record is the CDR3 DNA by itself, 48 bases read in frame from the first base. The data were obtained in a study of blood T cells in healthy people across ages (dated by TCRdb to between 2015 and 2017). Study-wide context: In model experiments, template switching captured about one uniquely barcoded TCR beta cDNA molecule for every two T cells. Donors of different ages were randomly distributed across sequencing lanes to avoid experimental bias. For two donors (one aged 18 to 30 and one aged 80 or older), the study analyzed two additional independent replicas of 1 million unique cDNA reads from the same blood draw. To track age-related changes in TCR beta repertoire diversity, the study relied on deep sequencing normalized with unique cDNA molecular identifiers. The donors were divided into four age groups: young (average approximately 15 years), middle-aged (about 39), aged (approximately 62) and long-lived (around 87).

The donors were 40 or so Caucasian individuals from Russia, aged 6 to 90 years, who were systemically healthy. Around 9.9 milliliters of peripheral blood were collected from each donor into EDTA-treated Vacutainer tubes. PBMCs were isolated by Ficoll-Paque density-gradient centrifugation, with at least 7 million obtained per sample. Trizol reagent was used to extract total RNA from the PBMCs, yielding at least 5.5 micrograms per sample. The percentages of naive CD45RAhigh/CD27high T cells were determined by flow cytometry on a PBMC aliquot from every donor. Here is what the overall study found, with its caveats: Estimates of total diversity from one million sequenced T cells were regarded as lower bounds and underestimates. Because the CMV infection status of the donors was unknown, age-related changes in expanded clonotypes may potentially have been confounded. Compared with the aged group, the long-lived group had more naive CD4+ T cells, fewer expanded clones and increased TCR diversity, a pattern suggesting age selection. A strong correlation was found between observed TCR beta diversity and the percentage of naive T cells measured by flow cytometry. Because profiling used bulk unsorted PBMCs, naive and antigen-experienced compartments could not be compared conclusively. Observed TCR beta diversity per million T cells fell roughly linearly with age, and a significant reduction was already apparent by age around 44.

The library was prepared using 5' RACE. TCRdb lists the instrument as Illumina HiSeq 2500. The second PCR ran for about 6 to 12 cycles and used a J-beta primer mix along with a sample-barcoded 5' primer. A template-switch 5' adaptor carrying 12 random nucleotides introduced a unique molecular identifier onto each TCR beta cDNA molecule. At least 3 million CDR3-containing paired-end reads were obtained from each sample. The Mint cDNA synthesis kit, primed by a TRBC-specific oligonucleotide, was used to synthesize first-strand cDNA from all RNA. After uracil-DNA glycosylase treatment, a first 18-cycle PCR used universal primers M1SS and BC2_uni_R on all cDNA. The source study handled its data this way. Normalization of each sample was performed by random selection of 1 million high-quality reads, each carrying a distinct molecular identifier. Instead of being binned into consensus sequences, reads that shared molecular identifiers were thrown out. MiTCR, run with a Q25 quality threshold and the strictest error-elimination algorithm, handled CDR3 identification, clonotype clustering and error correction. A nonparametric unseen species model with Euler transformation was used to estimate a lower bound on total TCR beta diversity. In-frame beta chains were kept once TCRdb had trimmed the public reads at Q25 with fastp and called clones with MiXCR. A single entry per CDR3 protein holds the most common genes and DNA from its merged rows. The V and J calls follow TCRdb's processing rather than the paper's. The table for this sample lists 1.5 million or so distinct CDR3 sequences; roughly 45% of them were counted only once. 7.9% of the sample is held by the ten biggest clonotypes.

The TCR comes from a woman between 18 and 29 years old in good health. This receptor chain uses TRBV28 and TRBJ2-7; 8 bases in the middle match TRBD2. What was sequenced was blood. The DNA is as follows: TGTGCCAGTTGTATTACGAGCGGGAGTTCCTACAATGAGCAGTACTTC. Translated, this is CASCITSGSSYNEQYF. With the portions outside the CDR3 filled from the reference TRBV28 and TRBJ2-7 genes, the complete variable region becomes DVKVTQSSRYLVKRTGEKVFLECVQDMDHENMFWYRQDPGLGLRLIYFSYDVKMKEKGDIPEGYSVSREKKERFSLILESASTNQTSMYLCASCITSGSSYNEQYFGPGTRLTVT.